This T cell receptor (beta chain) originates from a study of response to subunit inactivated influenza vaccine. General observations from the study: The authors put forward the suggestion that each seasonal influenza vaccination may bring in only a limited number of new T cells.

Germline CDR1 is DFQATT and CDR2 is SNEGSKA (reference sequence). Between the trimmed V and J ends, which lost 6 bases and 4 bases, there was a span of 10 bases. The CDR3 sequence is 11 residues long. As for this clonotype: Its target is not known.

A single record per CDR3 protein comes from TCRdb applying MiXCR to the RT-PCR reads. This sample carries fewer than 700,000 distinct CDR3 sequences, over 10% of them seen once, and the ten largest clones take 13%. The J gene is TRBJ2-7, the V gene TRBV20-1; D is possibly TRBD1 or TRBD2 (5 bases each). The clonotype comes from a middle-aged man who received an inactivated influenza vaccine. The sequenced sample was PBMCs from blood, obtained 45 days after vaccination. Here the CDR3 reads CSAPRGYEQYF. CDR3 nucleotide sequence: TGCAGTGCGCCGAGGGGATACGAGCAGTACTTC.